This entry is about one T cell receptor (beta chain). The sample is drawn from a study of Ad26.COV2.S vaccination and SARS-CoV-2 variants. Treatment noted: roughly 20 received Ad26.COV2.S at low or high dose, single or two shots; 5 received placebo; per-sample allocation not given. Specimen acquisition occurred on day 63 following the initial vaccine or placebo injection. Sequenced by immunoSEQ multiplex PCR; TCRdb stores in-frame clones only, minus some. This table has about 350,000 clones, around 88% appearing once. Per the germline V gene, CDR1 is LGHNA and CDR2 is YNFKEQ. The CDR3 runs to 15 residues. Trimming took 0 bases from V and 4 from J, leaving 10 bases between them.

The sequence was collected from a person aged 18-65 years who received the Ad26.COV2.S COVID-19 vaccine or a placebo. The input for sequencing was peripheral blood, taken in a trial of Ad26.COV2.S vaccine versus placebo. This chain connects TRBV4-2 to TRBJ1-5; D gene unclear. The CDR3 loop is CASSQDGGYNQPQHF. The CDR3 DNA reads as TGTGCCAGCAGCCAAGATGGCGGGTATAATCAGCCCCAGCATTTT.